Below are 23 T cell receptor beta chains sequenced from a single sample in a study of Graves' ophthalmopathy and Graves' hyperthyroidism. RNA transcripts were the template, and TCR beta CDR3 regions were amplified from them. Amplification began with first-round RT-PCR using HTBI primers, then second-round multiplex PCR was performed. Each CDR3 protein gets one entry after TCRdb re-called the multiplex PCR reads with MiXCR. This sample has fewer than 400,000 distinct CDR3 sequences, with 15% to 20% found just once. The sample comprised peripheral blood. The receptors come from a woman between 18 and 29 years old with Graves' ophthalmopathy.

This clonotype was counted at least ten times. The gene calls are TRBV7-6 and TRBJ2-5; either TRBD1 or TRBD2 may supply D (5 bases each). V shed 4 bases and J shed 0 bases, with 15 bases lying between them. From germline, CDR1 is SGHVS and CDR2 FNYEAQ. The length of the CDR3 is 16 residues. CDR3 bases: TGTGCCAGCAGCTCCCCCGAGGGCAGGGACCAAGAGACCCAGTACTTC. The encoded protein is CASSSPEGRDQETQYF. The variable domain in full, completed from reference TRBV7-6 and TRBJ2-5, reads GAGVSQSPRYKVTKRGQDVALRCDPISGHVSLYWYRQALGQGPEFLTYFNYEAQQDKSGLPNDRFSAERPEGSISTLTIQRTEQRDSAMYRCASSSPEGRDQETQYFGPGTRLLVL.

This clonotype was recorded many times. The rearrangement uses TRBV20-1 and TRBJ2-5, with 11 nucleotides matching TRBD2. The germline V gene has CDR1 DFQATT and CDR2 SNEGSKA (reference sequence). The CDR3 runs to 16 residues. Trimming took 6 bases from V and 4 from J; bases not matched to a gene: 13. Here the CDR3 reads CSATRFSGGARETQYF. The CDR3 DNA is TGCAGTGCCACCCGCTTTAGCGGGGGGGCCCGAGAGACCCAGTACTTC.

Ten or more counts support this clonotype. The V gene is TRBV7-8, the J gene TRBJ1-1, with D hard to call. The V gene's germline CDR1 is SGHVS and CDR2 FQNEAQ. Trimming removed 2 bases from V and 5 bases from J, with 9 bases in between. This CDR3 has 13 residues. CDR3 DNA sequence: TGTGCCAGCAGCTTAACGCCCCCGACTGAAGCTTTCTTT. Translation: CASSLTPPTEAFF. Using reference TRBV7-8 and TRBJ1-1 for the parts outside the CDR3, the full variable domain is GAGVSQSPRYKVAKRGQDVALRCDPISGHVSLFWYQQALGQGPEFLTYFQNEAQLDKSGLPSDRFFAERPEGSVSTLKIQRTQQEDSAVYLCASSLTPPTEAFFGQGTRLTVV.

There are many counts of this clonotype. V gene TRBV9 combines with J gene TRBJ2-2; D uncertain. This CDR3 is 14 amino acids long. With 7 bases removed from V and 0 bases from J, the gap between germline ends came to 10 bases. Germline V gene lookup returns CDR1 SGDLS and CDR2 YYNGEE. The DNA of the CDR3 is TGTGCCAGCGGCTCCCAATCGAACACCGGGGAGCTGTTTTTT. Translation gives CASGSQSNTGELFF.

This clonotype occurred many times. The chain has TRBV6-1 and TRBJ1-2; perhaps TRBD1 as D (5 bases). Germline loops: CDR1 MNHNS, CDR2 SASEGT. V lost 6 bases and J 3 bases, leaving 14 bases between the germline ends. The CDR3 contains 14 residues. The CDR3 DNA reads TGTGCCAGCAGGGGACTCACGGGACACTATGGCTACACCTTC. Translation: CASRGLTGHYGYTF.

At least ten counts were recorded for this clonotype. This chain uses TRBV28 with TRBJ1-1, with D uncertain. The CDR3 loop spans 14 amino acids. V lost 6 bases and J 0 bases, leaving 11 bases between the germline ends. The germline V gene encodes CDR1 MDHEN and CDR2 SYDVKM. The CDR3 DNA sequence: TGTGCCAGCAGCTCCCCTGTCCTGAACACTGAAGCTTTCTTT. Amino acid sequence: CASSSPVLNTEAFF.

This clonotype was recorded at least ten times. The V gene is TRBV29-1, the J gene TRBJ2-5, with unresolved D. Between the trimmed V and J ends, which lost 5 bases and 2 bases, there was a span of 9 bases. Germline V gives CDR1 SQVTM, CDR2 ANQGSEA. The CDR3 has 12 residues. The CDR3 DNA follows: TGCAGCGTTTGTTTCCGGCAAGAGACCCAGTACTTC. Translating it yields CSVCFRQETQYF. Drawing the rest from reference TRBV29-1 and TRBJ2-5, the complete variable domain is SAVISQKPSRDICQRGTSLTIQCQVDSQVTMMFWYRQQPGQSLTLIATANQGSEATYESGFVIDKFPISRPNLTFSTLTVSNMSPEDSSIYLCSVCFRQETQYFGPGTRLLVL.

In its sample, this clonotype was seen many times. The chain links TRBV9 to TRBJ2-4; D is undetermined. Germline assignment: CDR1 SGDLS and CDR2 YYNGEE. This CDR3 is 16 amino acids long. V shed 0 bases and J shed 1 base, with 11 bases lying between them. CDR3 nucleotide sequence: TGTGCCAGCAGCGTAGCTGAGATTTCGGCCAAAAACATTCAGTACTTC. This encodes CASSVAEISAKNIQYF.

In its sample, this clonotype was seen many times. The CDR3 here is CASSNTMGSYEQYF. DNA for the CDR3: TGTGCCAGCAGTAACACTATGGGCTCCTACGAGCAGTACTTC. The J gene is TRBJ2-7, the V gene TRBV27, with D unresolved. The CDR3 runs 14 residues. Per germline, CDR1 MNHEY and CDR2 SMNVEV (reference sequence). V was cut by 5 bases and J by 0 bases, with 11 bases left in between.

This clonotype was observed many times. This chain joins TRBV30 and TRBJ2-5; D might be TRBD1 or TRBD2, each matching 5 bases. V was shortened by 3 bases and J by 2 bases, with 19 bases between the two germline ends. CDR3 length equals 16 residues. CDR1 and CDR2 (germline): GTSNPN, SVGIG (reference sequence). The CDR3 DNA is TGTGCCTGGAGCAGGGTTCGGGACCCTTCGCAAGAGACCCAGTACTTC. Translation gives CAWSRVRDPSQETQYF.

This clonotype showed up many times. The rearrangement uses TRBV7-2 and TRBJ2-5, with D possibly matching TRBD2 (5 bases). V lost 5 bases to trimming and J lost 1 base, with 17 bases between them. The CDR3 spans 16 residues. CDR1 SGHTA and CDR2 FQGNSA come from the germline V gene. The CDR3 spells CASSPTTTGLQETQYF. CDR3 nucleotide sequence: TGTGCCAGCAGCCCCACGACTACCGGCCTCCAAGAGACCCAGTACTTC.

This clonotype was detected many times. The chain carries TRBV19 and TRBJ2-7; the D is unclear. CDR3 length: 12 residues. Trimming took 3 bases from V and 6 from J, leaving 9 bases between them. CDR1 and CDR2 (germline): LNHDA, SQIVND (reference sequence). CDR3 amino acids: CASSIGSGEQYF. The CDR3, as DNA: TGTGCCAGTAGTATCGGGTCAGGCGAGCAGTACTTC.

This clonotype was recorded many times. The V gene is TRBV20-1, the J gene TRBJ2-5; D gene uncertain. The CDR3 length is 12 residues. Germline CDR1 is DFQATT and CDR2 is SNEGSKA (reference sequence). V dropped 3 bases and J dropped 4 bases, with 9 bases sitting between them. CDR3 bases: TGCAGTGCTAGGGGTTCCCCAGAGACCCAGTACTTC. This translates into CSARGSPETQYF.

At least ten counts were recorded for this clonotype. A junction end diverges from the germline sequence, so it may reflect a read error. The chain joins TRBV6-2 or TRBV6-3 to TRBJ1-1, with 7 bases aligning to TRBD1. The CDR3 is 12 amino acids. Germline CDR1 reads MNHEY; CDR2 reads SVGEGT. The CDR3 DNA sequence: TGTGCCAGCCGCCGGGACAGCCACACCTTATCCTTT. Protein: CASRRDSHTLSF.

V is TRBV6-5 and J is TRBJ1-1; D is uncertain. V was pared by 2 bases and J by 8 bases, with 12 bases between. Per the germline V gene, CDR1 is MNHEY and CDR2 is SVGAGI. The CDR3 runs 13 residues. The CDR3 loop reads CASSYGFFREAFF. The DNA for the CDR3 is TGTGCCAGCAGTTACGGGTTTTTTAGGGAAGCTTTCTTT.

J is TRBJ2-5 and V is TRBV28, with 7 bases fitting TRBD1. Germline V gene data show CDR1 as MDHEN and CDR2 as SYDVKM. J gave up 2 bases and V 8 bases, and 5 bases lay outside the gene matches. The CDR3 covers 13 residues. The chain's CDR3 is CASWRQGQETQYF. The CDR3 region has the DNA TGTGCCAGCTGGAGACAGGGTCAAGAGACCCAGTACTTC.

Many counts were recorded for this clonotype. This sequence joins TRBV28 and TRBJ2-7, with 10 bases fitting TRBD2. CDR1 MDHEN and CDR2 SYDVKM come from the germline V gene. This CDR3 has 13 amino acids. The V and J ends lost 5 bases and 4 bases, in that order; junction bases with no gene match: 2. CDR3 DNA: TGTGCCAGCAGTCTAGCGGGAGAATACGAGCAGTACTTC. This translates into CASSLAGEYEQYF.

This clonotype was picked up many times. The J gene is TRBJ2-2, the V gene TRBV4-3, with TRBD1 matching over 11 bases. Germline trimming cut 4 bases from V and 0 bases from J; bases unmatched to any gene: 7. Germline assignment: CDR1 LGHNA and CDR2 YSLEER. CDR3 length: 18 amino acids. The CDR3 is CASSPRGQGASNTGELFF. DNA for the CDR3: TGCGCCAGCAGCCCCAGAGGACAGGGGGCCTCGAACACCGGGGAGCTGTTTTTT.

This clonotype was counted many times. The chain is built from TRBV15 and TRBJ2-3, with TRBD2 matching 11 bases. Trimming took 3 bases from V and 2 from J; bases not matched to a gene: 4. Germline CDR1 and CDR2: LNHNV and YYDKDF (reference sequence). CDR3 length: 16 residues. CDR3 in amino acids: CATSSPSGRYTDTQYF. The CDR3 nucleotides read TGTGCCACCAGCAGTCCTAGCGGGAGGTACACAGATACGCAGTATTTT.

This clonotype was seen ten or more times. The genes are TRBV11-2 and TRBJ2-7; D possibly corresponds to TRBD1 (6 bases). CDR3 length: 16 residues. The germline gives CDR1 SGHAT, CDR2 FQNNGV. Trimming took off 4 bases at V and 6 bases at J, with 22 bases between the two ends. This CDR3 is CASSYSPGQVTGEQYF. The CDR3 nucleotides read TGTGCCAGCAGCTACTCACCGGGACAAGTCACGGGCGAGCAGTACTTC.

This clonotype was recorded many times. The V gene is TRBV20-1, the J gene TRBJ2-7; D unresolved. The V end lost 1 base, the J end lost 3 bases, and 7 bases lay between the germline ends. CDR1 and CDR2 from the germline V gene are DFQATT and SNEGSKA (reference sequence). This CDR3 has 12 residues. As DNA, the CDR3 is TGCAGTGCTAGAGGCGAGCTCTACGAGCAGTACTTC. It yields the protein CSARGELYEQYF.

There are many counts of this clonotype. V and J are TRBV6-5 and TRBJ2-5, with 15 bases aligning to TRBD2. The trim removed 2 bases at V and 5 bases at J, leaving 0 bases unmatched. The CDR3 covers 15 residues. The V gene's germline CDR1 is MNHEY and CDR2 SVGAGI. The CDR3: CASSYGTSGRETQYF. The CDR3 region has the DNA TGTGCCAGCAGTTACGGGACTAGCGGGAGGGAGACCCAGTACTTC.

This clonotype occurred many times. V and J are TRBV6-5 and TRBJ2-5, with no clear D. Germline assignment: CDR1 MNHEY and CDR2 SVGAGI. The CDR3 totals 13 residues. The V end lost 2 bases, the J end lost 2 bases, and 6 bases lay between the germline ends. Here the CDR3 DNA reads TGTGCCAGCAGTTACCGGAGACAAGAGACCCAGTACTTC. Translation: CASSYRRQETQYF.